This T cell receptor (beta chain) comes out of a study of regulatory T cells in long-lasting Graves disease. Libraries of TCR beta came from iRepertoire HTBI primers plus Arm-PCR of CDR3 regions. TCRdb ran MiXCR on the multiplex PCR reads and lists one entry per CDR3 protein. The repertoire has hundreds of thousands of distinct CDR3 sequences, 13% of them found once; the top ten carry more than 8.5%. Time point meaning: newly diagnosed GD, antithyroid drugs for less than 3 months. PBMC RNA was the source of the TCR library. Germline V lookup: CDR1 MGHRA, CDR2 YSYEKL. Trimming removed 1 base from V and 10 bases from J, with 10 bases in between. The CDR3 has 13 amino acids. This sample also belongs to another study, concerning T cells in Graves' hyperthyroidism and ophthalmopathy. As that study records: First-round RT-PCR of the TCR CDR3 relied on the HTBI primer set. Most thyroid-expanded clonotypes above 0.001 were also found in blood.

V gene TRBV4-1 combines with J gene TRBJ1-4; unclear D gene. The clonotype comes from a man aged 30 to 45 with Graves disease. Sequencing used peripheral blood mononuclear cells (PBMCs), obtained at new diagnosis, from a patient treated with antithyroid drugs. CDR3: CASSQAARRKLFF. The CDR3 DNA reads as TGCGCCAGCAGCCAAGCGGCCCGGAGAAAACTGTTTTTT.